Listed here is a single T cell receptor beta chain. Its antigen is as yet unknown. This sample stems from a study of T cell repertoires and HLA-DP antigens. Overall study: Average DNA input: roughly 230 ng for CD137+CD4+ sorts, 950 to 1,500 ng pre-culture. Study-wide findings and caveats: Against both alloantigens, CD137+ clonality was similar, approximately 0.4.

The ends lost 0 bases at V and 1 base at J; junction bases unmatched: 6. CDR3 size: 17 residues. CDR1 SGDLS and CDR2 YYNGEE come from the germline V gene. Produced via immunoSEQ multiplex PCR; TCRdb's table is partial and in-frame only. The sample includes almost 90,000 clones, around 86% of them seen just once. J is TRBJ2-5 and V is TRBV9, with 10 bases aligning to TRBD2. The sequencing input was CD4+ T cells from PBMCs. The receptor was derived from a man aged 45 to 65 in good health and CMV-seronegative. The CDR3 DNA reads TGTGCCAGCAGCGTAGGTGGGAGGACTAGCGGCCAAGAGACCCAGTACTTC. Translation gives CASSVGGRTSGQETQYF.